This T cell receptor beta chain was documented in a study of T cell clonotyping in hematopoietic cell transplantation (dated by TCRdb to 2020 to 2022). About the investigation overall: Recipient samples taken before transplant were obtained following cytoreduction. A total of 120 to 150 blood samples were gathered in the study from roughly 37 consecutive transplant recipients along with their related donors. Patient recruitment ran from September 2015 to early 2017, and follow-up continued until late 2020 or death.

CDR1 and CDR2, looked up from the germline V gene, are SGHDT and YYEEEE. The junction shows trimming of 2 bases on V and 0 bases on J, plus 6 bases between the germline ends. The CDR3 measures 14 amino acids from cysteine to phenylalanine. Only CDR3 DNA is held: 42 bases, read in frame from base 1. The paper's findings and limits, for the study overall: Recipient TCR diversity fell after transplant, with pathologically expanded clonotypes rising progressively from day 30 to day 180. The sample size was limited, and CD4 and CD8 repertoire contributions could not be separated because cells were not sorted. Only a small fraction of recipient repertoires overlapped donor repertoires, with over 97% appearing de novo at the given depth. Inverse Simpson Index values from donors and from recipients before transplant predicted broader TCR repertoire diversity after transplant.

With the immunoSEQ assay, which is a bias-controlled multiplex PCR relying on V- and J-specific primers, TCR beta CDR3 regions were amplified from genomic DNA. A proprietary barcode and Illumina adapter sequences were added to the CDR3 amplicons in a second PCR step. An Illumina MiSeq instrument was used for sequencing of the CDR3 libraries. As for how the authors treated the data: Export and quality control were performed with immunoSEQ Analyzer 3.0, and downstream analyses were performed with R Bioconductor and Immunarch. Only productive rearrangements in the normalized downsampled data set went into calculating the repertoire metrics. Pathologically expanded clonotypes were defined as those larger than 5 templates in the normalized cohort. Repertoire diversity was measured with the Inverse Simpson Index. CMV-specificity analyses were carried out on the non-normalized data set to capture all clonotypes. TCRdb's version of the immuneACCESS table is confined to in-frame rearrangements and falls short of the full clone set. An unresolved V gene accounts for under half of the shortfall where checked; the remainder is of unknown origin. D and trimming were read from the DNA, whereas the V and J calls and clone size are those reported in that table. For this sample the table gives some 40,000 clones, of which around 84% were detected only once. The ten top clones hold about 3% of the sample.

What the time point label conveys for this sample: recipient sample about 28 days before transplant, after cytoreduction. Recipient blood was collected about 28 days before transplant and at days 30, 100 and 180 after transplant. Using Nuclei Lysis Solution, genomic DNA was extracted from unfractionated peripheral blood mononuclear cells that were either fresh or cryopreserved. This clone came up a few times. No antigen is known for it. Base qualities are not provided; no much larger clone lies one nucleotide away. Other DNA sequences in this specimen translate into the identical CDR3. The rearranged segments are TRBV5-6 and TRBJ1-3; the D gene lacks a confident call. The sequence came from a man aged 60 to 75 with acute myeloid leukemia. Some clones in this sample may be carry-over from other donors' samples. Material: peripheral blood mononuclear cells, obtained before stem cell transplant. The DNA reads TGTGCCAGCAGCTTTGGGGACTCTGGAAACACCATATATTTT. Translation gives CASSFGDSGNTIYF.